These T cell receptor beta chains were read from a single sample in a study of blood T cell repertoires in COVID-19. TCRdb's copy holds only in-frame clones and misses some; the assay was immunoSEQ multiplex PCR. The data hold 260,000 or so clones, with roughly 86% observed a single time. The material sequenced was PBMCs or T cells enriched from blood (not recorded which). These receptors originate from a woman in her 30s with acute COVID-19. The CDR3 runs from the conserved cysteine through the conserved F or W. The D gene is left open where the match is weak. Only part of the rows carry a size: once, few, many, or a class if the clone is expanded.

clone size	D gene	V gene	J gene	CDR3 protein	CDR3 DNA
.	.	TRBV7-9	TRBJ2-2	CASSLLGALNTGELFF	TGTGCCAGCAGCTTGCTGGGGGCACTGAACACCGGGGAGCTGTTTTTT
once	TRBD1	TRBV27	TRBJ1-5	CASSLYSGTGLQPQHF	TGTGCCAGCAGTTTATACTCCGGGACAGGGCTTCAGCCCCAGCATTTT
.	.	TRBV14	TRBJ2-5	CASSHGRYSQETQYF	TGTGCCAGCAGTCACGGTCGTTACTCCCAAGAGACCCAGTACTTC
.	TRBD1	TRBV2	TRBJ1-1	CASRSPGTGGLNTEAFF	TGTGCCAGCAGGTCCCCTGGGACAGGGGGCCTGAACACTGAAGCTTTCTTT
.	TRBD2	TRBV4-3	TRBJ2-1	CASSQNYLGLAGGRNEQFF	TGCGCCAGCAGCCAGAATTACCTTGGACTAGCGGGGGGAAGGAATGAGCAGTTCTTC
.	TRBD2	TRBV20-1	TRBJ2-5	CSASGLAARQETQYF	TGCAGTGCTAGTGGGCTAGCGGCGCGCCAAGAGACCCAGTACTTC
.	.	TRBV2	TRBJ1-2	CASSWENYGYTF	TGTGCCAGCAGTTGGGAGAACTATGGCTACACCTTC
.	TRBD2	TRBV4-1	TRBJ2-5	CASSQGGRGKQETQYF	TGCGCCAGCAGCCAAGGTGGGCGGGGGAAACAAGAGACCCAGTACTTC
.	TRBD1	TRBV10-1	TRBJ1-1	CASSRDRERSEAFF	TGCGCCAGCAGTAGGGACAGGGAAAGGTCTGAAGCTTTCTTT
medium-sized	TRBD1	TRBV6-5	TRBJ2-7	CASTSTDRGEQYF	TGTGCCAGCACCTCAACGGACAGGGGGGAGCAGTACTTC
once	.	TRBV24-1	TRBJ2-3	CATSDSGHYTDTQYF	TGTGCCACCAGTGATTCCGGACACTACACAGATACGCAGTATTTT
.	TRBD1	TRBV3-1/TRBV3-2	TRBJ1-6	CASSQGIGDRASSPLHF	TGTGCCAGCAGCCAAGGAATCGGGGACAGGGCATCTTCACCCCTCCACTTT
few	TRBD2	TRBV7-2	TRBJ2-3	CASSLGLAVKADTQYF	TGTGCCAGCAGCTTAGGTCTAGCGGTGAAAGCAGATACGCAGTATTTT
.	.	TRBV18	TRBJ1-3	CASSPPVSGNTIYF	TGTGCCAGCTCACCACCCGTCTCTGGAAACACCATATATTTT
.	.	TRBV12-3/TRBV12-4	TRBJ1-1	CASNLGPGTEAFF	TGTGCCAGCAACCTCGGACCAGGGACTGAAGCTTTCTTT